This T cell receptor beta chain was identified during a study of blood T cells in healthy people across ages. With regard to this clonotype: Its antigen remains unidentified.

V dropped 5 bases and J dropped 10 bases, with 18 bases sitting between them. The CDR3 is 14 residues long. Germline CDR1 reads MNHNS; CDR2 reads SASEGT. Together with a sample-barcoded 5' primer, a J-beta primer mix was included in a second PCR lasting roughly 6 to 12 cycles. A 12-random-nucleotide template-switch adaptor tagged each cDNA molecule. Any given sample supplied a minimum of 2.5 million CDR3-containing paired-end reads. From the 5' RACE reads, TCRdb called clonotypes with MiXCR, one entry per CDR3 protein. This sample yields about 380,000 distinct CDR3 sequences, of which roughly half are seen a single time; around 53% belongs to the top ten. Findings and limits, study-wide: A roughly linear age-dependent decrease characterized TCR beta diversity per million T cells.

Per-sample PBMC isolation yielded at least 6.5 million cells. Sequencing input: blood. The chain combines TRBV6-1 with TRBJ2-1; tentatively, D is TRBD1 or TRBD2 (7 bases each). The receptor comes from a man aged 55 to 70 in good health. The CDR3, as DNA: TGTGCCAGCAGTCCCCACGACAGGGACTACGAGCAGTTCTTC. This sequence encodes CASSPHDRDYEQFF.